In its sample, the clone carrying this TCR beta chain was seen a few times. Its antigen is as yet unknown. Assay used: immunoSEQ multiplex PCR; TCRdb lists only in-frame clones, some missing. The top ten hold roughly 13% of the sample, which has about 480,000 clones, around 88% seen once. The data belong to a study of Ad26.COV2.S vaccination and SARS-CoV-2 variants. Across the whole study: Intramuscularly, Ad26.COV2.S was given either once or twice, 56 days apart. Regarding the study as a whole: TCR breadth and depth analyses may have underestimated total T cell responses. CD8+ and CD4+ T cells specific for spike reportedly responded with substantial breadth after vaccination.

CDR1 and CDR2 from the germline V gene are SGHDN and FVKESK. The CDR3 length is 13 residues. V dropped 6 bases and J dropped 4; count of bases not matched to a gene: 4. As for treatment: some 20 received Ad26.COV2.S at low or high dose, single or two shots; several received placebo; per-sample allocation not given. The samples date from day 63 after the first vaccine or placebo injection. Expression of Wuhan-strain SARS-CoV-2 spike came from the Ad26 vector that formed the vaccine. The sample in question was peripheral blood, obtained in a trial of Ad26.COV2.S vaccine versus placebo. V gene TRBV14 combines with J gene TRBJ1-1, with 8 bases fitting TRBD1. The origin of this receptor is a person aged 18-65 years who received the Ad26.COV2.S COVID-19 vaccine or a placebo. The CDR3 sequence: CASRNTGGTEAFF. In DNA, the CDR3 is TGTGCCAGCAGGAATACAGGGGGCACTGAAGCTTTCTTT.